The subject of this entry is one T cell receptor (beta chain). These data are taken from a study of blood T cell repertoires in COVID-19. Study overall: Nucleic acid was either cDNA or gDNA, and it came from T cells, B-cell-depleted T cells, or PBMCs.

Under the authors' procedure: Researchers report that nucleated cell counts were estimated from reference gene primer amplification. Here immunoSEQ multiplex PCR was the method, and the copy in TCRdb shows in-frame clones only, minus some. That table is the source of V, J and clone size, and D and trimming were worked out from the DNA. The data hold around 200,000 clones, with roughly nine tenths observed a single time. The CDR3 is 14 amino acids. Trimming removed 4 bases at V and 2 bases at J, with 13 bases between. Per germline, CDR1 SGHRS and CDR2 YFSETQ. The sequence came from a woman under 30 who had recovered from COVID-19. This chain joins TRBV5-1 and TRBJ2-7; perhaps TRBD1 as D (5 bases). Sequencing input: peripheral blood. In DNA, the CDR3 is TGCGCCAGCAGCGCCCCCGACAGTACCTACGAGCAGTACTTC. Translation: CASSAPDSTYEQYF.